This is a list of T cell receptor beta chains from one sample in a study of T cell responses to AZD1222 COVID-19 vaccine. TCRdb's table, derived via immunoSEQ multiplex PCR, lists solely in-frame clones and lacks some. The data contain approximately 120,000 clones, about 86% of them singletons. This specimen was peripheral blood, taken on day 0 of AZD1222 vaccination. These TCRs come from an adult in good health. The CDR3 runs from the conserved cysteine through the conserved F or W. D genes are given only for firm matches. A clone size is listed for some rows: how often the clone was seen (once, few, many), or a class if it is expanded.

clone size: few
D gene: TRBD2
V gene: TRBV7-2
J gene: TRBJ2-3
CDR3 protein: CASGIAGVSTDTQYF
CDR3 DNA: TGTGCCAGCGGTATAGCGGGCGTTAGCACAGATACGCAGTATTTT

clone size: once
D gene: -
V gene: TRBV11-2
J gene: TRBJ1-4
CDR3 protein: CASSLRQGQVEKLFF
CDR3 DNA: TGTGCCAGCAGCTTACGCCAGGGGCAGGTTGAAAAACTGTTTTTT

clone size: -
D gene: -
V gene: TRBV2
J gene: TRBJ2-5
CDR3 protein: CATRTARETQYF
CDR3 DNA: TGTGCCACCCGGACGGCCCGGGAGACCCAGTACTTC

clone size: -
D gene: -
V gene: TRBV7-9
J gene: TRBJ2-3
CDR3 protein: CASSFVPSHKRTDTQYF
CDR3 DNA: TGTGCCAGCAGCTTCGTCCCCTCTCATAAACGCACAGATACGCAGTATTTT

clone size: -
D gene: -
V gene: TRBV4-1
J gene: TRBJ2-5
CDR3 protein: CASSFAPSETQYF
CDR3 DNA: TGCGCCAGCAGCTTCGCCCCGTCAGAGACCCAGTACTTC

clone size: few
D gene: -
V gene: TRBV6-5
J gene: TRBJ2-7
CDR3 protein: CASSNHIEQYF
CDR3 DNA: TGTGCCAGCAGTAATCATATCGAGCAGTACTTC

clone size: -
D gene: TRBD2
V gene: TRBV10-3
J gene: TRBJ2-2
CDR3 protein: CAIGAGTSSGELFF
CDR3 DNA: TGTGCCATCGGAGCCGGGACTAGCAGCGGGGAGCTGTTTTTT

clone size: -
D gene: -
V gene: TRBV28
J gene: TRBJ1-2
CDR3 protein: CASSLATGIYGYTF
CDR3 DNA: TGTGCCAGCAGTTTAGCTACAGGGATCTATGGCTACACCTTC

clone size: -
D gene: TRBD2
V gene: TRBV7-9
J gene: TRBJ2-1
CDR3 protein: CASSLQGTSGRAYNEQFF
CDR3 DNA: TGTGCCAGCAGCTTACAGGGAACTAGCGGGAGGGCCTACAATGAGCAGTTCTTC

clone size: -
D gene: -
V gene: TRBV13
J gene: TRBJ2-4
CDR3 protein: CASSTYRENIQYF
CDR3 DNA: TGTGCCAGCAGCACATACAGGGAGAACATTCAGTACTTC

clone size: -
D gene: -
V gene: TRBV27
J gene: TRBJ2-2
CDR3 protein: CASTLQMGGELFF
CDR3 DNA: TGTGCCAGCACCCTTCAAATGGGCGGGGAGCTGTTTTTT

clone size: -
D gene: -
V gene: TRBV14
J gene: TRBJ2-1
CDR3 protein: CASSQVPIGEQFF
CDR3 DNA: TGTGCCAGCAGCCAAGTTCCTATCGGTGAGCAGTTCTTC

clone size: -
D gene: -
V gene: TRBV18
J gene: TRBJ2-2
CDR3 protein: CASSQSTGTGELFF
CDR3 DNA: TGTGCCAGCTCACAGTCAACGGGAACCGGGGAGCTGTTTTTT

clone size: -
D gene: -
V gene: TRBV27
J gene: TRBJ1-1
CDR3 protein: CASSLSTGPSTEAFF
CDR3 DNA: TGTGCCAGCAGTTTATCAACAGGGCCAAGCACTGAAGCTTTCTTT

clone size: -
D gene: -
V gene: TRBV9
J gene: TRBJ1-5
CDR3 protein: CASSADSNSNQPQHF
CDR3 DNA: TGTGCCAGCAGCGCTGACAGTAACAGCAATCAGCCCCAGCATTTT

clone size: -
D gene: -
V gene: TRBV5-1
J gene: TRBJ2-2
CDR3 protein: CASSFQGDTGELFF
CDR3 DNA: TGCGCCAGCAGCTTCCAGGGTGACACCGGGGAGCTGTTTTTT

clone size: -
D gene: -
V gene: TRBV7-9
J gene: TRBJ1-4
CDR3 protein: CASSLGEGYANEKLFF
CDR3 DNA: TGTGCCAGCAGCTTAGGGGAGGGCTATGCTAATGAAAAACTGTTTTTT

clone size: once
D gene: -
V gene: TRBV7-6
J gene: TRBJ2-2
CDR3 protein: CASSLVGGQVGTGELFF
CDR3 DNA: TGTGCCAGCAGCTTAGTTGGGGGGCAGGTCGGCACCGGGGAGCTGTTTTTT

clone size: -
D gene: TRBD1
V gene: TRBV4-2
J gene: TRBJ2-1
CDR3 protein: CASSQPGQYNEQFF
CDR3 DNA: TGTGCCAGCAGCCAACCGGGACAGTACAATGAGCAGTTCTTC

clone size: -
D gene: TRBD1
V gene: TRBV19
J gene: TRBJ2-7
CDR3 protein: CASSPGQGRSYEQYF
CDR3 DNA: TGTGCCAGTAGTCCGGGACAGGGGCGCAGCTACGAGCAGTACTTC

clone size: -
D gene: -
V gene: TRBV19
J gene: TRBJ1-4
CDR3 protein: CASSSGDLTNEKLFF
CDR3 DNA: TGTGCCAGTTCCTCGGGGGATCTTACTAATGAAAAACTGTTTTTT

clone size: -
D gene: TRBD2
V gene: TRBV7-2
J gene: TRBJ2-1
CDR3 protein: CASSTGLAGGSYNEQFF
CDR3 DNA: TGTGCCAGCAGCACCGGACTAGCGGGAGGATCCTACAATGAGCAGTTCTTC

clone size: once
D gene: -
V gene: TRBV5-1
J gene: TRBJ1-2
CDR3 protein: CASSLDDRQFYGYTF
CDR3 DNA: TGCGCCAGCAGCTTGGACGATCGACAGTTCTATGGCTACACCTTC

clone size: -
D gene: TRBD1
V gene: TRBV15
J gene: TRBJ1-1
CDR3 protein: CATSRFRQGNTEAFF
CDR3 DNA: TGTGCCACCAGCAGATTTAGACAGGGGAACACTGAAGCTTTCTTT

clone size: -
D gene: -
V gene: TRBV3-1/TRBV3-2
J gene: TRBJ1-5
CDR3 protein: CASSHDSLWPQHF
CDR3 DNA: TGTGCCAGCAGCCACGACAGCCTATGGCCCCAGCATTTT

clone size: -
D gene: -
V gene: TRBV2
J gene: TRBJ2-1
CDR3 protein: CASSEQGVYNEQFF
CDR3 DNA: TGTGCCAGCAGTGAGCAGGGAGTCTACAATGAGCAGTTCTTC

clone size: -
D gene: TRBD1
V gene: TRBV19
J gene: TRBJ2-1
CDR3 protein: CASSAKKRTGSDEQFF
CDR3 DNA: TGTGCCAGTAGTGCAAAGAAGAGGACAGGTTCGGATGAGCAGTTCTTC

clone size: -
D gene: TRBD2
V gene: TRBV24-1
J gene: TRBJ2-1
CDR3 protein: CATSAPVAGGGNEQFF
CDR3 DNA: TGTGCCACCAGTGCCCCCGTCGCGGGAGGGGGAAATGAGCAGTTCTTC

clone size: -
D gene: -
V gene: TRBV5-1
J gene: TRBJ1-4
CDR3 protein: CASSSRTATNEKLFF
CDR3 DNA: TGCGCCAGCAGCTCACGGACAGCAACTAATGAAAAACTGTTTTTT

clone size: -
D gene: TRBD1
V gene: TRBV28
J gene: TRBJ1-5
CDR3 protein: CASTIRDSENSNQPQHF
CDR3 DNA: TGTGCCAGCACCATCCGGGACAGCGAGAATAGCAATCAGCCCCAGCATTTT

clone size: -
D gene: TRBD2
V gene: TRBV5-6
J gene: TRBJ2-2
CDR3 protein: CASSSWRVSGRANTGELFF
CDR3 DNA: TGTGCCAGCAGCTCTTGGAGGGTTAGCGGGAGGGCGAACACCGGGGAGCTGTTTTTT

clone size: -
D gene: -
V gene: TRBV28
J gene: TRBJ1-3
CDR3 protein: CASSLSRGGRRNTIYF
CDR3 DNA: TGTGCCAGCAGTTTGAGTAGGGGGGGCCGAAGAAACACCATATATTTT

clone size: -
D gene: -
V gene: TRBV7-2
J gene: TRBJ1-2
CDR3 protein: CASSLGLSNYGYTF
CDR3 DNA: TGTGCCAGCAGCTTAGGCCTCTCTAACTATGGCTACACCTTC

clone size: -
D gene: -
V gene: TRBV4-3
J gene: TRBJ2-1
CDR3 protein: CASSQDLGGAGLRGEQFF
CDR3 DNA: TGCGCCAGCAGCCAAGATCTAGGGGGGGCGGGGCTCAGGGGGGAGCAGTTCTTC

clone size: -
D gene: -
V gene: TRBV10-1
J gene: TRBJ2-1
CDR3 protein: CASSDGGRWVENNEQFF
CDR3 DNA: TGCGCCAGCAGTGATGGGGGCCGGTGGGTGGAAAACAATGAGCAGTTCTTC

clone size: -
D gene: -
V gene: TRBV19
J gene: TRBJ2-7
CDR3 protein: CASSILVGAHQDLLYEQYF
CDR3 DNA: TGTGCCAGTAGTATCCTTGTGGGGGCGCACCAGGACCTCCTTTACGAGCAGTACTTC